This is a list of T cell receptor beta chains from one sample in a study of identical twins. Each CDR3 protein is one row after TCRdb ran MiXCR on the 5' RACE reads. Here the sample spans hundreds of thousands of distinct CDR3 sequences, about 12% being singletons. The sample was also reused in another study, on yellow fever vaccine responses in identical twins.

The sequenced sample was CD8+ T cells sorted from blood. These TCRs come from a woman aged 18 to 35 in good health. Each CDR3 is given with its conserved first and last residue. Each record gives: V gene, D gene, J gene, clone size, CDR3 DNA, CDR3 protein. D genes are given only for firm matches. The listing skips clone size in some rows; elsewhere it reads once, few, many or a size class.

>TRBV27|.|TRBJ2-5|few
TGTGCCAGCAGTTTGCGGCGGGCCTCCCAAGAGACCCAGTACTTC
CASSLRRASQETQYF
>TRBV7-6|.|TRBJ2-1|few
TGTGCCAGCAGCGCCGTCGGCTTGCGTAACCCTTACAATGAGCAGTTCTTC
CASSAVGLRNPYNEQFF
>TRBV29-1|.|TRBJ2-3|few
TGCAGCGTTGTTCCAGCCATCACAGATACGCAGTATTTT
CSVVPAITDTQYF
>TRBV10-2|.|TRBJ2-5|many
TGCGCCAGCAGTGTTTTAGCTCATTCCGAGACCCAGTACTTC
CASSVLAHSETQYF
>TRBV2|TRBD2|TRBJ2-5|.
TGTGCCAGCACCCCCCTAGCGGGGGGGCCTCGGGGGGAGACCCAGTACTTC
CASTPLAGGPRGETQYF
>TRBV28|.|TRBJ1-1|.
TGTGCCAGCAGTTTAACTCCCCTGGGGAACACTGAAGCTTTCTTT
CASSLTPLGNTEAFF
>TRBV2|.|TRBJ1-5|.
TGTGCCAGCAGGCCCAGCATCCACAATCAGCCCCAGCATTTT
CASRPSIHNQPQHF
>TRBV4-1|TRBD2|TRBJ2-2|few
TGCGCCAGCAGCCAAGATCTAGCGGGGGTATCGAACACCGGGGAGCTGTTTTTT
CASSQDLAGVSNTGELFF
>TRBV9|.|TRBJ2-2|.
TGTGCCAGCAGCATGGACTATAACACCGGGGAGCTGTTTTTT
CASSMDYNTGELFF
>TRBV7-7|.|TRBJ2-1|many
TGTGCCAGCAGCTCGCGGGCGGGTAATGAGCAGTTCTTC
CASSSRAGNEQFF
>TRBV10-2|.|TRBJ2-3|many
TGCGCCAGCAGTGAGTCAAAAGTCGCCCTAACAGATACGCAGTATTTT
CASSESKVALTDTQYF
>TRBV28|TRBD2|TRBJ2-7|many
TGTGCCAGCAGTTCGGGACTAGCGGGAGGTACCTCCTACGAGCAGTACTTC
CASSSGLAGGTSYEQYF
>TRBV5-5|TRBD1|TRBJ1-2|few
TGTGCCAGCACCGAATTGGACAGGGTCCGTTATGGCTACACCTTC
CASTELDRVRYGYTF
>TRBV28|.|TRBJ1-1|few
TGTGCCAGCAGTAAAAGTCCGGGAACTGAAGCTTTCTTT
CASSKSPGTEAFF